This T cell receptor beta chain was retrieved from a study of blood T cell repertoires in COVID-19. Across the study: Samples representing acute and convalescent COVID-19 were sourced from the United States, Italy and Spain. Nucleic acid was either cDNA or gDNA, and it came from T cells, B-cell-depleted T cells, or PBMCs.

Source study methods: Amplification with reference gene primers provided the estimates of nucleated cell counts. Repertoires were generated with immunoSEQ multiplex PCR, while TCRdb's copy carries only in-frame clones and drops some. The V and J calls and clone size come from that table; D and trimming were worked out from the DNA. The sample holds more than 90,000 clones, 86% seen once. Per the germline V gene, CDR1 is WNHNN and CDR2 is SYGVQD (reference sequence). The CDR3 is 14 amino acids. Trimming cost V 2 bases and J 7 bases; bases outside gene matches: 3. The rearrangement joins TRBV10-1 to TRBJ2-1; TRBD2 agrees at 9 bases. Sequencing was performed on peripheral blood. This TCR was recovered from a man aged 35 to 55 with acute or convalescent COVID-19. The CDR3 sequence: CASSEAGGPNEQFF. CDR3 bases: TGCGCCAGCAGTGAGGCGGGAGGGCCGAATGAGCAGTTCTTC.